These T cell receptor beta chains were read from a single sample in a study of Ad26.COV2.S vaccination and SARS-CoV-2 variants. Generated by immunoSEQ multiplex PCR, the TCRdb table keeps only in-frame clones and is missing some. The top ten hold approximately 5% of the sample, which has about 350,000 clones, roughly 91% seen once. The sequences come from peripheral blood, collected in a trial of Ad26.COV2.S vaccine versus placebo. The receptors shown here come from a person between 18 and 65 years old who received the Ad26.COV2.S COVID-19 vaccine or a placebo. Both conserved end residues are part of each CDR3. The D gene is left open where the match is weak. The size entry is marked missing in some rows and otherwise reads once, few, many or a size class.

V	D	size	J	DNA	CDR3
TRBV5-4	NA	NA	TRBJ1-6	TGTGCCAGCAGCTTGTGGGACGGAGGAGGTTCACCCCTCCACTTT	CASSLWDGGGSPLHF
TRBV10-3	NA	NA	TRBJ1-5	TGTGCCATCAACCAGGGATCCAATCAGCCCCAGCATTTT	CAINQGSNQPQHF
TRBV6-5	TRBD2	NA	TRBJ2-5	TGTGCCAGCAGTTCTGGGGCACCGGGAGGGGAGACCCAGTACTTC	CASSSGAPGGETQYF
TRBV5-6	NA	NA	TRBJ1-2	TGTGCCAGCAGCCCCAACGGGGACGGCTACACCTTC	CASSPNGDGYTF
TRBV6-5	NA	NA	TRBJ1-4	TGTGCCAGCAGTTATCAGGGGACCACTAATGAAAAACTGTTTTTT	CASSYQGTTNEKLFF
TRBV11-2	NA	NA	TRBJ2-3	TGTGCCAGCAGGGACGGGACTCTCGGCACAGATACGCAGTATTTT	CASRDGTLGTDTQYF
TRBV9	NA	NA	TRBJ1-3	TGTGCCAGCAGCGGCCAGAGCTCTGGAAACACCATATATTTT	CASSGQSSGNTIYF
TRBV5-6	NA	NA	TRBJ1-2	TGTGCCAGCAGCTTGGTATCCGGGGTCTATGGCTACACCTTC	CASSLVSGVYGYTF
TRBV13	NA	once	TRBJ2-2	TGTGCCAGCAGCTTTCTAGGCCAGGCCGGGGAGCTGTTTTTT	CASSFLGQAGELFF
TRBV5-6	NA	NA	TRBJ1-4	TGTGCCAGCAGTTTCGCAGACAGGCCTTTTAATGAAAAACTGTTTTTT	CASSFADRPFNEKLFF
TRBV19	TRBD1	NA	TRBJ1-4	TGTGCCAGTACCTCTCACAGGGGTCCTAATGAAAAACTGTTTTTT	CASTSHRGPNEKLFF